The clone carrying this T cell receptor beta chain showed up just a few times. J lost 1 base, V lost 3 bases, and 9 bases had no gene match. The CDR3 totals 16 residues. Germline assignment: CDR1 KGHSH and CDR2 LQKENI. These data belong to a study of cytomegalovirus exposure and HLA in healthy donors. Both 60 Vbeta primers and 13 Jbeta primers went into the PCR. Clones were sequenced by immunoSEQ multiplex PCR, and TCRdb holds only the in-frame ones, with some missing. In the table there are 90,000 to 95,000 clones, about 84% of which are singletons. When sampled, the donors appeared nominally healthy, though they likely had unrecorded immune exposures.

The TCR sequence derives from a girl under 10 years old in good health and CMV-seropositive. The chain couples TRBV18 to TRBJ2-7; 7 positions agree with TRBD1. Sequencing used PBMCs. The CDR3 DNA is TGTGCCAGCTCACCCGGACGACAGGGCGGGTCCTACGAGCAGTACTTC. Translated: CASSPGRQGGSYEQYF.